The 17 T cell receptor beta chains below all came from one sample that was sequenced in a study of CD8 T cells in Susac syndrome. RNA totalling roughly 0.45 to 1 ug underwent reverse transcription with random hexamers. Using its own MiXCR run on the immunoSEQ multiplex PCR reads, TCRdb lists one record per CDR3 protein. Of 200,000 to 300,000 distinct CDR3 sequences listed, almost 97% are singletons. What was sequenced was CD4+ T cells from PBMCs. Receptor source: a human donor with Susac syndrome.

The chain combines TRBV30 with TRBJ2-3; 8 positions match TRBD2. This CDR3 comprises 14 residues. Germline-derived CDR1 and CDR2 are GTSNPN and SVGIG (reference sequence). V trimming: 1 base; J trimming: 5 bases; junction bases outside the gene matches: 5. The CDR3 region is CAWSAIAGLDTQYF. Here the CDR3 DNA reads TGTGCCTGGAGTGCAATAGCGGGATTAGATACGCAGTATTTT.

The chain combines TRBV28 with TRBJ2-5, with D maybe TRBD1 (6 bases). CDR1 and CDR2 from the germline V gene are MDHEN and SYDVKM. V was cut by 7 bases and J by 5 bases, with 14 bases left in between. The CDR3 has 13 residues. CDR3 nucleotides: TGTGCCAGCAACGGTGGGGGCGTTGAGACCCAGTACTTC. It is translated as CASNGGGVETQYF.

The genes are TRBV3-1 and TRBJ1-5, with D unresolved. The CDR3 loop spans 13 amino acids. Germline CDR1 and CDR2: LGHDT and YNNKEL (reference sequence). Trimming stripped 0 bases from V and 8 bases from J, with 8 bases between. The CDR3 sequence is CASSQDESKPQHF. CDR3 DNA sequence: TGTGCCAGCAGCCAAGATGAGAGCAAGCCCCAGCATTTT.

The genes are TRBV7-8 and TRBJ1-5; D is uncertain. V shed 5 bases and J shed 5 bases, with 10 bases lying between them. CDR1 SGHVS and CDR2 FQNEAQ come from the germline V gene. CDR3 length: 13 residues. The CDR3, as DNA: TGTGCCAGCAGCATAACGGACGATCAGCCCCAGCATTTT. This encodes CASSITDDQPQHF.

V usage is TRBV28 and J usage is TRBJ2-5; 7 bases map to TRBD2. Germline CDR1 MDHEN, CDR2 SYDVKM. The CDR3 spans 13 residues. V was clipped by 7 bases and J by 4 bases; unmatched bases: 6. CDR3 sequence (DNA): TGTGCCAGCATTCCGGGGGGATCAGAGACCCAGTACTTC. This sequence encodes CASIPGGSETQYF.

The chain couples TRBV4-1 to TRBJ1-1; unclear D gene. Trimming took 4 bases from V and 4 from J, leaving 16 bases between them. Germline CDR1 MGHRA, CDR2 YSYEKL. The CDR3 has 15 amino acids. The CDR3 reads CASSRRAPNPTEAFF. CDR3 bases: TGCGCCAGCAGCCGTAGAGCACCGAACCCCACTGAAGCTTTCTTT.

V and J are TRBV9 and TRBJ2-3, with D possibly matching TRBD2 (5 bases). Trimming removed 1 base from V and 4 bases from J, with 13 bases in between. This CDR3 is 15 amino acids long. Germline CDR1 SGDLS, CDR2 YYNGEE. Here the CDR3 reads CASSVFRGAPDTQYF. The CDR3 region has the DNA TGTGCCAGCAGCGTATTCCGGGGAGCCCCAGATACGCAGTATTTT.

The genes are TRBV29-1 and TRBJ2-1, with D tentatively TRBD2 (5 bases). The CDR3 is 14 residues long. V lost 8 bases and J 3 bases, leaving 17 bases between the germline ends. The germline V gene encodes CDR1 SQVTM and CDR2 ANQGSEA. The DNA of the CDR3 is TGCAGCTCTTGGACTTACGGCAACTACAATGAGCAGTTCTTC. Translated: CSSWTYGNYNEQFF.

This chain uses TRBV5-1 with TRBJ2-5; 10 bases match TRBD2. This CDR3 is 15 amino acids long. Losses at the gene ends were 4 bases for V and 2 bases for J; bases not matched to a gene: 5. Germline CDR1 SGHRS, CDR2 YFSETQ. This CDR3 reads CASSPGTSEQETQYF. In DNA, the CDR3 is TGCGCCAGCAGCCCCGGGACTAGCGAGCAAGAGACCCAGTACTTC.

V usage is TRBV12-3 or TRBV12-4 and J usage is TRBJ1-5; D unclear. The CDR3 loop spans 15 amino acids. The V end was cut by 0 bases, the J end by 7 bases, with 13 bases between. The CDR3 sequence is CASSLAGGIGQPQHF. DNA of the CDR3: TGTGCCAGCAGTTTAGCGGGTGGGATTGGGCAGCCCCAGCATTTT.

The CDR3 sequence is CASGSSGGETQYF. The CDR3 bases are TGCGCCAGCGGTTCTAGCGGGGGAGAGACCCAGTACTTC. V gene TRBV10-1 combines with J gene TRBJ2-5; TRBD2 agrees at 10 bases. J gave up 4 bases and V 8 bases, and 4 bases lay outside the gene matches. The CDR3 has 13 amino acids. Germline V gene lookup returns CDR1 WNHNN and CDR2 SYGVQD (reference sequence).

The rearrangement joins TRBV29-1 to TRBJ2-1; TRBD1 is a possible D gene (7 bases). V lost 4 bases, J lost 2 bases, and 18 bases lay in between. Germline V gene data show CDR1 as SQVTM and CDR2 as ANQGSEA. This CDR3 has 16 amino acids. The chain's CDR3 is CSVGREVGQPYNEQFF. The CDR3 nucleotides read TGCAGCGTTGGAAGGGAGGTGGGACAGCCCTACAATGAGCAGTTCTTC.

The chain has TRBV2 and TRBJ2-1, with 7 bases that match TRBD1. Germline V gene data show CDR1 as SNHLY and CDR2 as FYNNEI. After removal of 7 bases from V and 4 bases from J, the junction contained 10 bases not matched to a gene. The CDR3 loop spans 15 amino acids. The CDR3 sequence is CASMDTGTEYNEQFF. The CDR3 DNA is TGTGCCAGCATGGACACCGGGACAGAATACAATGAGCAGTTCTTC.

The genes are TRBV28 and TRBJ2-5; 9 bases agree with TRBD1. The trim removed 5 bases at V and 5 bases at J, leaving 6 bases unmatched. This CDR3 has 14 amino acids. Germline V gene sequence: CDR1 MDHEN, CDR2 SYDVKM. The CDR3 sequence is CASSLRTGAETQYF. CDR3 DNA: TGTGCCAGCAGTCTCAGGACAGGGGCTGAGACCCAGTACTTC.

The V gene is TRBV15, the J gene TRBJ2-7; D ambiguous. V lost 3 bases, J lost 2 bases, and 17 bases lay in between. The germline CDR1 and CDR2 sequences are LNHNV and YYDKDF (reference sequence). The CDR3 runs to 16 residues. CDR3 protein: CATSSASGSHPYEQYF. The CDR3 DNA follows: TGTGCCACCAGCAGCGCCTCGGGCAGTCATCCCTACGAGCAGTACTTC.

The chain carries TRBV19 and TRBJ1-5; tentative D call: TRBD1 (6 bases). Germline CDR1 is LNHDA and CDR2 is SQIVND (reference sequence). This CDR3 contains 15 residues. Trimming removed 3 bases at V and 4 bases at J, with 13 bases between. The CDR3 loop is CASSMQWGANQPQHF. The CDR3 DNA is TGTGCCAGTAGTATGCAGTGGGGGGCTAATCAGCCCCAGCATTTT.

J is TRBJ1-1 and V is TRBV5-1, with D possibly matching TRBD1 (6 bases). The CDR3 spans 15 residues. Germline CDR1 and CDR2: SGHRS and YFSETQ. The V and J ends lost 4 bases and 0 bases respectively, with 13 bases between them. For the CDR3, the DNA is TGCGCCAGCAGCCTCCGACAGGCCCTGAACACTGAAGCTTTCTTT. Encoded protein: CASSLRQALNTEAFF.